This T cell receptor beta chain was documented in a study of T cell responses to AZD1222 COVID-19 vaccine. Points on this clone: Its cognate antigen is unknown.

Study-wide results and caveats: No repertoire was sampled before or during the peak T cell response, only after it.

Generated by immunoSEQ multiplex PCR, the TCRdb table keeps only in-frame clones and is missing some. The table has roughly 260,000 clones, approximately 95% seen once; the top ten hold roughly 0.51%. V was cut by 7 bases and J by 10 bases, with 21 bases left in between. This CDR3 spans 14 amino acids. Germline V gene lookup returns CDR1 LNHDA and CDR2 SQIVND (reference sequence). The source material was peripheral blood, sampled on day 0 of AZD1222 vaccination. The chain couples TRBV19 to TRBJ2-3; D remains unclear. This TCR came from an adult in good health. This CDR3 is CASTPRFRSEAQYF. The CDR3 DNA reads TGTGCCAGTACCCCCAGGTTCCGTTCTGAGGCGCAGTATTTT.